This T cell receptor (beta chain) was sequenced for a study of blood T cell repertoires in COVID-19. The overall study: Collection of acute and convalescent COVID-19 samples took place in the United States, Italy and Spain.

V lost 1 base to trimming and J lost 3 bases; unmatched junction nucleotides: 6. The CDR3 totals 15 residues. From germline, CDR1 is MNHEY and CDR2 SMNVEV (reference sequence). Sequenced by immunoSEQ multiplex PCR; TCRdb stores in-frame clones only, minus some. The sample contains more than 9,500 clones, 90% of which appear only once. The TCR originated in a man in his 70s with active COVID-19. The sequenced sample consisted of peripheral blood. The J gene is TRBJ2-7, the V gene TRBV27; 7 nucleotides agree with TRBD2. CDR3 nucleotides: TGTGCCAGCAGTTTATTGGAGCGGGGCCTCTACGAGCAGTACTTC. It specifies CASSLLERGLYEQYF.